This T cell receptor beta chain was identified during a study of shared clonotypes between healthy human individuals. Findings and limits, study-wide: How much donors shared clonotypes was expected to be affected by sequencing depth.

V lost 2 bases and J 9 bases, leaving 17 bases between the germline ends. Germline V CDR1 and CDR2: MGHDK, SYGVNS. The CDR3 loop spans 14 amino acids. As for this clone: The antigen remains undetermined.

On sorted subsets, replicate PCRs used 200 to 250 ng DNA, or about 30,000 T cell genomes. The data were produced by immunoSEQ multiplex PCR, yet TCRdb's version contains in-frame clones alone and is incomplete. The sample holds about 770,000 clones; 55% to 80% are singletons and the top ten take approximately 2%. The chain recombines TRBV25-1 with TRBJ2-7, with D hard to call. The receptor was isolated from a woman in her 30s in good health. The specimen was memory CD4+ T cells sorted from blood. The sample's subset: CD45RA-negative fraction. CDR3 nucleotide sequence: TGTGCCAGCAGTGAACCCGGGTTCCGCCCCGGGCAGTACTTC. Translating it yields CASSEPGFRPGQYF.